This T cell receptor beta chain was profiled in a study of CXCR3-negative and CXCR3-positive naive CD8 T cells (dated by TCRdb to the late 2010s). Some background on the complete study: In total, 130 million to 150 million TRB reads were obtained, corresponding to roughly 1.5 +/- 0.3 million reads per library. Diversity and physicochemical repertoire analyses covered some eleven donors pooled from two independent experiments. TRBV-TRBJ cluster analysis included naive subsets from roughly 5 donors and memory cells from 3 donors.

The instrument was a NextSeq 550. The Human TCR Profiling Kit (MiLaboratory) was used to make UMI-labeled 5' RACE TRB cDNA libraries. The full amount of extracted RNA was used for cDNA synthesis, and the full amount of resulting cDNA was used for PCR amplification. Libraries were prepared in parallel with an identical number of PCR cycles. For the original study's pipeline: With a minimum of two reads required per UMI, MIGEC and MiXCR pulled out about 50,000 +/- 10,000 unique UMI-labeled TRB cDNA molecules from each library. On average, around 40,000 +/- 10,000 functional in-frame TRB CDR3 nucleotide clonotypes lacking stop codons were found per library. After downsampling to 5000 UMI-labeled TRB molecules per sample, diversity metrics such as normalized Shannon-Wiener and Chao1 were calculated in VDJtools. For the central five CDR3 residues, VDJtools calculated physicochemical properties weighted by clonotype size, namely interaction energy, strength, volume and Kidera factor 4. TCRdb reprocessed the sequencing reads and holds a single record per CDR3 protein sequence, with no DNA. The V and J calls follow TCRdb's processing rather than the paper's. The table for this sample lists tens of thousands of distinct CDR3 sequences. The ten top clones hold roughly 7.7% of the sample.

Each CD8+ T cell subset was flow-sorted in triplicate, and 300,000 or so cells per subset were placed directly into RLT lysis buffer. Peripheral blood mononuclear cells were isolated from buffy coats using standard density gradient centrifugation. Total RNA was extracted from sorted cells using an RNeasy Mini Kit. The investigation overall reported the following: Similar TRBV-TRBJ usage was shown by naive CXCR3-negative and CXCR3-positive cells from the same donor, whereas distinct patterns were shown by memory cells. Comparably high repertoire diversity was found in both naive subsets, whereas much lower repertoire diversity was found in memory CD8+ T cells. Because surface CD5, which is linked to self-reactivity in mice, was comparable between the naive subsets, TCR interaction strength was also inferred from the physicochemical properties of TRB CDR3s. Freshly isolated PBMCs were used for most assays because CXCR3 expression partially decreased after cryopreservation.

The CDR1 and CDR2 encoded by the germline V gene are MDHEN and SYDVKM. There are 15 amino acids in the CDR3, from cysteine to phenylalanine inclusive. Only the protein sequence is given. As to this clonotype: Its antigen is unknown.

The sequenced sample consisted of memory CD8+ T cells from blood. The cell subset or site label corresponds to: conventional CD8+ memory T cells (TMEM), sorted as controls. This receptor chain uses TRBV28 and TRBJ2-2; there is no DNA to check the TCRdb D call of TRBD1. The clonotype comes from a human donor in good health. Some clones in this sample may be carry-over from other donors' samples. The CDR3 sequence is CASSFGTGFSGELFF.